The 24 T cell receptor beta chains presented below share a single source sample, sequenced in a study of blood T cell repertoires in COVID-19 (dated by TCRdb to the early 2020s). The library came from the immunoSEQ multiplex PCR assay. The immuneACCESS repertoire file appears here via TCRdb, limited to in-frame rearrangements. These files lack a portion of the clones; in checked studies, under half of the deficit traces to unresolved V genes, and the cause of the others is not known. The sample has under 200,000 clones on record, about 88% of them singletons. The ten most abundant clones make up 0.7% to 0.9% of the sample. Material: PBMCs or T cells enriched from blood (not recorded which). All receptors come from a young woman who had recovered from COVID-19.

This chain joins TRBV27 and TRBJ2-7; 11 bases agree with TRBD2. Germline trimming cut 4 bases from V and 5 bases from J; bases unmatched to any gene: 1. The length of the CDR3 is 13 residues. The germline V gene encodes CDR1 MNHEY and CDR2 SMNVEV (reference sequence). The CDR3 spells CASSSLAGDEQYF. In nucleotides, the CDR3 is TGTGCCAGCAGTTCACTAGCGGGAGACGAGCAGTACTTC.

CDR3 loop: CASSGPGLALYEQYF. The CDR3 coding sequence is TGTGCCAGCAGCGGTCCTGGACTAGCGCTTTACGAGCAGTACTTC. This chain connects TRBV7-2 to TRBJ2-7; TRBD2 matches at 9 bases. The germline gives CDR1 SGHTA, CDR2 FQGNSA. The J segment lost 4 bases and the V segment lost 5 bases, leaving 9 bases of the junction unmatched. This CDR3 comprises 15 residues.

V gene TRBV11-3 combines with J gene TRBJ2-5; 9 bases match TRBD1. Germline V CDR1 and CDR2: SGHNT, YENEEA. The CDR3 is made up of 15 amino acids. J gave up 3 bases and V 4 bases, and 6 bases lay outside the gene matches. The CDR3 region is CASSSSGTGKETQYF. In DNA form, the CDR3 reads TGTGCCAGCAGCTCGTCCGGGACAGGGAAAGAGACCCAGTACTTC.

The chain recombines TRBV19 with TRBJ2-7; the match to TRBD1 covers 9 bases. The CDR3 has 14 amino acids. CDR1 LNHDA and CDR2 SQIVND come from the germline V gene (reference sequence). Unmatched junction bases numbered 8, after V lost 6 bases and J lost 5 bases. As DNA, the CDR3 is TGTGCCAGTAGCTTAGGGGACAGGGCGCACGAGCAGTACTTC. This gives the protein CASSLGDRAHEQYF.

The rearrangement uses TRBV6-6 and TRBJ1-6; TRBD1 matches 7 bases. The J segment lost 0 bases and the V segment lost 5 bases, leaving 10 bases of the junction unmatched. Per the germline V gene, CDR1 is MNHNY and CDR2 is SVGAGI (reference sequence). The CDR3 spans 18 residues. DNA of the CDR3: TGTGCCAGCAGTCAACGACAGGGCCCTAGCTCCTATAATTCACCCCTCCACTTT. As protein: CASSQRQGPSSYNSPLHF.

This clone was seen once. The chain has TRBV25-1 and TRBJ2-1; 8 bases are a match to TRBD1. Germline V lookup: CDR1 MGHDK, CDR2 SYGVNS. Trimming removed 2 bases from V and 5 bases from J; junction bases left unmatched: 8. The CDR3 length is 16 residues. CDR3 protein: CASSEPGQGANNEQFF. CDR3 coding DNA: TGTGCCAGCAGTGAACCGGGGCAGGGGGCCAACAATGAGCAGTTCTTC. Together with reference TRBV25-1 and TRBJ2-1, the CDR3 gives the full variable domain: EADIYQTPRYLVIGTGKKITLECSQTMGHDKMYWYQQDPGMELHLIHYSYGVNSTEKGDLSSESTVSRIRTEHFPLTLESARPSHTSQYLCASSEPGQGANNEQFFGPGTRLTVL.

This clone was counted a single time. The CDR3 nucleotides are TGTGCCAGCAGCGCCGAAGTAGGACAGAAAAACTATGGCTACACCTTC. Translation: CASSAEVGQKNYGYTF. The chain has TRBV9 and TRBJ1-2; possibly TRBD1 for D (6 bases). V lost 3 bases and J lost 2, with 17 bases in between. The CDR3 extends over 16 amino acids. Per germline, CDR1 SGDLS and CDR2 YYNGEE.

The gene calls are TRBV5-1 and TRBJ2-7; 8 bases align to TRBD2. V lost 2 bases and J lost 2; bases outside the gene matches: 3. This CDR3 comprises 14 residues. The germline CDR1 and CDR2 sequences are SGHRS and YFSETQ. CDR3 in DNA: TGCGCCAGCAGCTTACTAGCGGACACCTACGAGCAGTACTTC. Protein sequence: CASSLLADTYEQYF. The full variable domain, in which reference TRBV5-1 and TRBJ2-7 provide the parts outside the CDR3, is KAGVTQTPRYLIKTRGQQVTLSCSPISGHRSVSWYQQTPGQGLQFLFEYFSETQRNKGNFPGRFSGRQFSNSRSEMNVSTLELGDSALYLCASSLLADTYEQYFGPGTRLTVT.

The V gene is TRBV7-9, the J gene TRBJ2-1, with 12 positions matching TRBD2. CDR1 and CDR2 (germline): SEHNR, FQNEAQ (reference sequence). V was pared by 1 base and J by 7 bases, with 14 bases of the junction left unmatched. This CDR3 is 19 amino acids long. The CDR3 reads CASSLDIWTSGKTGNEQFF. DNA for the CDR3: TGTGCCAGCAGCTTAGACATTTGGACTAGCGGGAAGACGGGGAATGAGCAGTTCTTC.

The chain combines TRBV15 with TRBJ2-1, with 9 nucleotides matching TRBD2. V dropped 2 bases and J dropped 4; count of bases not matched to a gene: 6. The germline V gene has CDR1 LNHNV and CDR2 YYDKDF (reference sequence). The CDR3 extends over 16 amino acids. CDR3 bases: TGTGCCACCAGCAGACCCTCGAGCGGGGGGTACAATGAGCAGTTCTTC. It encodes CATSRPSSGGYNEQFF.

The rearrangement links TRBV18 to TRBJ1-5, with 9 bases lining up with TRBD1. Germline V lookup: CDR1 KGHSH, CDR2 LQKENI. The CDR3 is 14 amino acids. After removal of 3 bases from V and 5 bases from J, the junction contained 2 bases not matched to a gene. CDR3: CASSPWDRDQPQHF. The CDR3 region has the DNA TGTGCCAGCTCACCCTGGGACAGGGATCAGCCCCAGCATTTT.

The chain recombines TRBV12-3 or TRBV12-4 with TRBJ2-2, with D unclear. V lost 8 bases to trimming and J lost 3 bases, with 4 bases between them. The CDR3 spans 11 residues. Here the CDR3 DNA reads TGTGCCAGCCGCGACACCGGGGAGCTGTTTTTT. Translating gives CASRDTGELFF.

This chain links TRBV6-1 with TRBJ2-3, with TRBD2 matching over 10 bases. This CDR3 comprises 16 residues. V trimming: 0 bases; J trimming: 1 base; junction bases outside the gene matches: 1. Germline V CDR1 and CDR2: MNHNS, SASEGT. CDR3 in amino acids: CASSEALAGGTDTQYF. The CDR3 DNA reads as TGTGCCAGCAGTGAAGCGCTAGCGGGAGGCACAGATACGCAGTATTTT.

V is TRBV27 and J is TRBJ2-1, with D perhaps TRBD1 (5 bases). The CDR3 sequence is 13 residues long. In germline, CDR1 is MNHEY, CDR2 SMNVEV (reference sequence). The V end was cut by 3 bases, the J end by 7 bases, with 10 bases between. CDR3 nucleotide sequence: TGTGCCAGCAGTTTTAGGGGTTGGAATGAGCAGTTCTTC. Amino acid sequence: CASSFRGWNEQFF.

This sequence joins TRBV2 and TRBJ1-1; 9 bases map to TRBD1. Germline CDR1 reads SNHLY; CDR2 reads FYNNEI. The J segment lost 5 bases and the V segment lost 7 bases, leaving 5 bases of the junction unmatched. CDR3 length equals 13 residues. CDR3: CASTGQGMTEAFF. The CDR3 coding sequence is TGTGCCAGCACTGGACAGGGGATGACTGAAGCTTTCTTT.

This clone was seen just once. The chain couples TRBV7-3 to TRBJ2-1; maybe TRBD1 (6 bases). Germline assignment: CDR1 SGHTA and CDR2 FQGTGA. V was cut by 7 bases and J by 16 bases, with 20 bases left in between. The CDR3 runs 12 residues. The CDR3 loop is CASTETGQRVFF. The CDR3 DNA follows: TGTGCCAGCACGGAGACAGGTCAAAGGGTATTCTTC. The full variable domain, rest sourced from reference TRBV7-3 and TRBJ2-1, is GAGVSQTPSNKVTEKGKYVELRCDPISGHTALYWYRQSLGQGPEFLIYFQGTGAADDSGLPNDRFFAVRPEGSVSTLKIQRTERGDSAVYLCASTETGQRVFFGPGTRLTVL.

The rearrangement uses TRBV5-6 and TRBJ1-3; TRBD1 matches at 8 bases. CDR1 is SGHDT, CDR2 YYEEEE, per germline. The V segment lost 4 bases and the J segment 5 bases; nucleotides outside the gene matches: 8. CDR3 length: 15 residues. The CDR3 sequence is CASSAAGTGRNTIYF. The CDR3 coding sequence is TGTGCCAGCAGCGCGGCCGGGACAGGACGAAACACCATATATTTT.

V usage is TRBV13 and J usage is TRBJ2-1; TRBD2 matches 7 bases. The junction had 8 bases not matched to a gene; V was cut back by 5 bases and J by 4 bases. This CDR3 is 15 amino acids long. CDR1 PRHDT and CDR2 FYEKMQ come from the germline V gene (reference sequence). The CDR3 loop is CASSPSGFAYNEQFF. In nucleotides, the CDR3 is TGTGCCAGCAGCCCTAGCGGATTCGCGTACAATGAGCAGTTCTTC.

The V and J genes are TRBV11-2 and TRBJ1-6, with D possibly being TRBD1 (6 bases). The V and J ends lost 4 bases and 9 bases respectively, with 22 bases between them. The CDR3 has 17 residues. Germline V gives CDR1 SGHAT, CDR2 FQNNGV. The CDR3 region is CASSSSDRFQFFSPLHF. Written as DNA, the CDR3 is TGTGCCAGCAGCTCAAGTGACAGGTTTCAATTTTTTTCACCCCTCCACTTT.

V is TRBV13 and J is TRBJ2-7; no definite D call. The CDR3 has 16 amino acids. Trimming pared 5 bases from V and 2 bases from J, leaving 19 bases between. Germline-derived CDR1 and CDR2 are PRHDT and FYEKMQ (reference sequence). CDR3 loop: CASSRAPPRYTYEQYF. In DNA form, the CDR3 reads TGTGCCAGCAGCCGAGCCCCCCCCCGATATACCTACGAGCAGTACTTC. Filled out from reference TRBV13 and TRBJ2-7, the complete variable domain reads AAGVIQSPRHLIKEKRETATLKCYPIPRHDTVYWYQQGPGQDPQFLISFYEKMQSDKGSIPDRFSAQQFSDYHSELNMSSLELGDSALYFCASSRAPPRYTYEQYFGPGTRLTVT.

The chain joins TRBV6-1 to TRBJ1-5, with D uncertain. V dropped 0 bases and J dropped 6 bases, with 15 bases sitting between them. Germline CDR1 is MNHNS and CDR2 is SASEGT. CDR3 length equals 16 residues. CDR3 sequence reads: CASSEAYRQVGQPQHF. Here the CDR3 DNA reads TGTGCCAGCAGTGAAGCCTATCGGCAGGTGGGTCAGCCCCAGCATTTT.

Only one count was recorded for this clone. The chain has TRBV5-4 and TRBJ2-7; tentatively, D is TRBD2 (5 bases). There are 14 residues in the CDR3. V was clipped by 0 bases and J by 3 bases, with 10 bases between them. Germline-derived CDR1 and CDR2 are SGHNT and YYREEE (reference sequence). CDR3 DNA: TGTGCCAGCAGCTTGGTGGGTGGGAGCTACGAGCAGTACTTC. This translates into CASSLVGGSYEQYF.

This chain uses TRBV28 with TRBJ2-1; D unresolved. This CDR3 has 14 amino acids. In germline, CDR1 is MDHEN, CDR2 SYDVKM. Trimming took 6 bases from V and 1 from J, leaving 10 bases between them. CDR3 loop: CASSFYGSYNEQFF. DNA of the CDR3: TGTGCCAGCAGCTTTTACGGGTCCTACAATGAGCAGTTCTTC.

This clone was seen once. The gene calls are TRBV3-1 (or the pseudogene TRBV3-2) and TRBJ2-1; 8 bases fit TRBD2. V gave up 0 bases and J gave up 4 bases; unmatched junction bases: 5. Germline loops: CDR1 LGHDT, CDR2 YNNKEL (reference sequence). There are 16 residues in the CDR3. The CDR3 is CASSQEPTGGYNEQFF. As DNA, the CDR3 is TGTGCCAGCAGCCAAGAGCCAACGGGGGGGTACAATGAGCAGTTCTTC.